The entry below describes one TCR beta chain. These data originate in a study of blood T cell repertoires in COVID-19. Study summary: The United States, Italy and Spain supplied acute and convalescent COVID-19 samples.

CDR1 and CDR2 (germline): SGHTA, FQGNSA. The CDR3 loop spans 12 amino acids. The V gene lost 10 bases and the J gene lost 6 bases, with 15 bases spanning the gap. Generated by immunoSEQ multiplex PCR, the TCRdb table keeps only in-frame clones and is missing some. The data hold approximately 170,000 clones, with roughly four fifths observed a single time. The rearrangement uses TRBV7-2 and TRBJ1-2; maybe TRBD1 (6 bases). This sequence originates from a human donor in a cohort sampled during active COVID-19. Sequenced input: peripheral blood. The CDR3 nucleotides read TGTGCCAAAGGGGGGGGAGAGGATGGCTACACCTTC. It is translated as CAKGGGEDGYTF.